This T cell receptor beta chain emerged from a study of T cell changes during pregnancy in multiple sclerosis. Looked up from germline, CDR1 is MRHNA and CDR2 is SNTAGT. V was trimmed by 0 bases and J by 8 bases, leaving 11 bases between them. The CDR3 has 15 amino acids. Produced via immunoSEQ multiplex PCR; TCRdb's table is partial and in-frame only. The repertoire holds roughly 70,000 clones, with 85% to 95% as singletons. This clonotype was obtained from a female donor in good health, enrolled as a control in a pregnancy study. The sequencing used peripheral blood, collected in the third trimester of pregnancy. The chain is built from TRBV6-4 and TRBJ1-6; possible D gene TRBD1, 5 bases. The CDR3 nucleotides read TGTGCCAGCAGTGACTCGACCAGGGCGGATTCACCCCTCCACTTT. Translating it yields CASSDSTRADSPLHF.